This TCR beta chain derives from a study of blood T cell repertoires in COVID-19 (dated by TCRdb to 2020 to 2022). General notes on the study: The collaborator samples originated in the United States, Italy and Spain and spanned the acute and convalescent phases of COVID-19. The prospective study material was composed of cDNA or gDNA derived from T cells, B-cell-depleted T cells, or PBMCs. Deeply sampled blood TCRbeta repertoires from subjects exposed to, actively infected with, or recovered from COVID-19 were included in the dataset. The repertoires were made available in a free public database intended to serve as a resource for research on the immune response to SARS-CoV-2. The samples were drawn from two sources: the first 160 participants of the ongoing ImmuneRACE study, and over 1,000 subjects contributed by 6 global collaborators. A de-identified subject ID, COVID-19 status, age in years and sex were almost always included in the sample metadata. Where available, HLA class I and class II types were taken from metadata supplied by the sample provider and were not determined by assay-based typing.

Concerning this clone itself: This clone's antigen is unknown. No much larger clonotype is one base removed from it; base qualities were not supplied.

The collaborating institutions used their own protocols to collect whole blood in K2EDTA tubes. For TCRbeta analysis, collaborators shipped samples as frozen whole blood, isolated PBMCs, or DNA extracted from either of those sample types. The research as a whole found: Clinical and demographic metadata were provided uncurated, with the amount varying by source and participant.

TCRbeta CDR3 regions were amplified from genomic DNA by means of the immunoSEQ Assay, a bias-controlled multiplex PCR. The study's own analysis went as follows. Nucleated cell counts per sample were estimated from amplification of reference gene primers within the assay. Sequence reads were collapsed and filtered to measure the absolute abundance of every unique TCRbeta CDR3 rearrangement. Productive Simpson clonality was computed per sample as the square root of Simpson's diversity index over productive rearrangements. The source is immuneACCESS, and TCRdb retained only in-frame sequences with V and J called. Part of the clones is not carried over; for the studies checked, unresolved V genes explain less than half of this, and the remainder is unexplained. V and J calls and clone size follow that table, whereas D and trimming were derived from the DNA. The sample data list roughly 90,000 clones, and 85% of these were observed just once. Roughly 37% of the sample rests with the top ten.

From its cysteine to its phenylalanine, the CDR3 spans 15 amino acids. CDR3 DNA is the only sequence kept; it has 45 bases, read in frame from the first base. Deletion took 5 bases off V and 1 base off J, with a span of 15 bases between the germline ends. CDR1 and CDR2, per the germline V gene, are SGHRS and YFSETQ. This clonotype was obtained from a man of 80 years or more with acute or convalescent COVID-19. Sequences were obtained from peripheral blood. The V gene is TRBV5-1 and the J gene is TRBJ1-2, with no confidently assigned D gene. The CDR3 is CASRLVDSFNYGYTF. DNA sequence: TGCGCCAGCAGACTGGTAGACTCATTTAACTATGGCTACACCTTC.